This entry features one T cell receptor (beta chain) sequence. The data originate from a study of shared clonotypes between healthy human individuals. TCRdb's table, derived via immunoSEQ multiplex PCR, lists solely in-frame clones and lacks some. The sample has 650,000 to 700,000 clones; 90% are singletons. From germline, CDR1 is MDHEN and CDR2 SYDVKM. The CDR3 runs 16 residues. J was trimmed by 5 bases and V by 4 bases; bases with no gene match: 10. The chain recombines TRBV28 with TRBJ2-5; TRBD2 matches 10 bases. What was sequenced was memory CD8+ T cells from PBMCs. As to subset: CD45RO+ cells pooled with CCR7-negative TemRA cells. This clonotype was obtained from a man aged 18 to 30 in good health. Some clones in this sample may be carry-over from other donors' samples. CDR3 protein: CASSSQLAGHGETQYF. The CDR3 DNA reads as TGTGCCAGCAGTTCCCAACTAGCGGGACACGGCGAGACCCAGTACTTC.